These 21 T cell receptor beta chains were sequenced from one sample in a study of CD8 T cells in Susac syndrome. About 0.5 to 1 ug RNA was reverse transcribed with random hexamers. TCRdb redid the calling of the immunoSEQ multiplex PCR reads with MiXCR, one entry per CDR3 protein. This table holds about 160,000 distinct CDR3 sequences, around 92% found once. The specimen sequenced was CD4+ T cells from PBMCs. All receptors come from a human donor in good health.

The chain recombines TRBV7-9 with TRBJ1-2, with D tentatively TRBD1 (6 bases). CDR1 and CDR2 from the germline V gene are SEHNR and FQNEAQ (reference sequence). Deletions cut 6 bases from V and 6 bases from J, with 20 bases between. This CDR3 has 15 amino acids. The CDR3 nucleotides are TGTGCCAGCAGACCACCGGGGGGCCAGGGTGATGGCTACACCTTC. It codes for CASRPPGGQGDGYTF.

The rearrangement uses TRBV24-1 and TRBJ2-5; a possible D gene is TRBD2 (5 bases). Germline CDR1 KGHDR, CDR2 SFDVKD. V lost 9 bases to trimming and J lost 4 bases, with 17 bases between them. The CDR3 contains 14 residues. The CDR3 nucleotides read TGTGCCACCTCAAGGACTGCCGCGCGAGAGACCCAGTACTTC. This translates into CATSRTAARETQYF.

The V and J genes are TRBV11-3 and TRBJ2-2; unclear D gene. Trimming cost V 1 base and J 4 bases, with 13 bases left between them. Looked up from germline, CDR1 is SGHNT and CDR2 is YENEEA. The CDR3 contains 16 residues. CDR3 sequence: CASSLVTWARTGELFF. CDR3 coding DNA: TGTGCCAGCAGCTTAGTGACTTGGGCGCGCACCGGGGAGCTGTTTTTT. Looking up the rest from reference TRBV11-3 and TRBJ2-2 gives the full variable domain: EAGVVQSPRYKIIEKKQPVAFWCNPISGHNTLYWYLQNLGQGPELLIRYENEEAVDDSQLPKDRFSAERLKGVDSTLKIQPAELGDSAVYLCASSLVTWARTGELFFGEGSRLTVL.

This clonotype was seen a single time. The chain has TRBV11-2 and TRBJ1-4; D might be TRBD1 (6 bases). Trimming stripped 1 base from V and 3 bases from J, with 18 bases between. Per the germline V gene, CDR1 is SGHAT and CDR2 is FQNNGV. This CDR3 spans 18 amino acids. The CDR3: CASSLGYRDKKANEKLFF. The CDR3 DNA is TGTGCCAGCAGCTTAGGCTACAGGGATAAGAAGGCTAATGAAAAACTGTTTTTT.

The genes are TRBV20-1 and TRBJ2-7, with TRBD1 matching over 8 bases. This CDR3 comprises 15 residues. J gave up 0 bases and V 2 bases, and 6 bases lay outside the gene matches. CDR1 is DFQATT and CDR2 is SNEGSKA in the germline V gene (reference sequence). The CDR3 nucleotides are TGCAGTGCTAGATCCGGGACAGGACGCTCCTACGAGCAGTACTTC. Translated: CSARSGTGRSYEQYF.

The chain uses TRBV27 and TRBJ2-7; 8 bases agree with TRBD2. Germline values: CDR1 MNHEY, CDR2 SMNVEV (reference sequence). The CDR3 sequence is 15 residues long. Trimming cost V 6 bases and J 0 bases; bases outside gene matches: 7. CDR3 loop: CASSKTSGSSYEQYF. The CDR3 region has the DNA TGTGCCAGCAGCAAAACTAGCGGCAGCTCCTACGAGCAGTACTTC.

This CDR3 is CASSLVQGYNEQFF. DNA for the CDR3: TGTGCCAGCAGCTTAGTGCAGGGCTACAATGAGCAGTTCTTC. The chain uses TRBV7-9 and TRBJ2-1; D perhaps matches TRBD1 (5 bases). Germline V CDR1 and CDR2: SEHNR, FQNEAQ (reference sequence). The V end was cut by 1 base, the J end by 3 bases, with 7 bases between. The length of the CDR3 is 14 residues.

The chain links TRBV7-2 to TRBJ1-2, with D uncertain. The length of the CDR3 is 15 residues. V was pared by 4 bases and J by 2 bases, with 14 bases between. Germline lookup yields CDR1 SGHTA and CDR2 FQGNSA. Here the CDR3 DNA reads TGTGCCAGCAGCTCCGCTTGGGCTCTAAACTATGGCTACACCTTC. It codes for CASSSAWALNYGYTF.

Here the CDR3 reads CASSGGPLNTEAFF. The CDR3 DNA reads TGCGCCAGCAGCGGGGGACCCCTCAACACTGAAGCTTTCTTT. V usage is TRBV5-1 and J usage is TRBJ1-1; maybe TRBD1 (5 bases). V dropped 4 bases and J dropped 2 bases, with 12 bases sitting between them. Germline V gene lookup returns CDR1 SGHRS and CDR2 YFSETQ. The CDR3 sequence is 14 residues long. Filled out from reference TRBV5-1 and TRBJ1-1, the complete variable domain reads KAGVTQTPRYLIKTRGQQVTLSCSPISGHRSVSWYQQTPGQGLQFLFEYFSETQRNKGNFPGRFSGRQFSNSRSEMNVSTLELGDSALYLCASSGGPLNTEAFFGQGTRLTVV.

V and J are TRBV7-9 and TRBJ1-1, with D possibly matching TRBD1 (5 bases). The CDR3 contains 14 residues. The germline gives CDR1 SEHNR, CDR2 FQNEAQ (reference sequence). With 1 base removed from V and 8 bases from J, the gap between germline ends came to 14 bases. The DNA for the CDR3 is TGTGCCAGCAGCTTAGAACAGGTTCGGCAAGAAGCTTTCTTT. Residues: CASSLEQVRQEAFF.

The V gene is TRBV19, the J gene TRBJ2-1; TRBD2 might be the D (5 bases). The CDR3 extends over 15 amino acids. V shed 6 bases and J shed 2 bases, with 14 bases lying between them. In germline, CDR1 is LNHDA, CDR2 SQIVND (reference sequence). The CDR3 region has the DNA TGTGCCAGTAGACCCCGGGGTTTACCCTACAATGAGCAGTTCTTC. Its protein is CASRPRGLPYNEQFF.

The chain is built from TRBV30 and TRBJ2-7; D perhaps matches TRBD1 (5 bases). The CDR3 has 12 amino acids. The V gene lost 0 bases and the J gene lost 6 bases, with 9 bases spanning the gap. The germline gives CDR1 GTSNPN, CDR2 SVGIG (reference sequence). CDR3 sequence reads: CAWSVRGGEQYF. The CDR3 DNA follows: TGTGCCTGGAGTGTTAGGGGCGGCGAGCAGTACTTC.

The chain employs TRBV5-6 and TRBJ2-7; no clear D. This CDR3 has 13 amino acids. The V gene's germline CDR1 is SGHDT and CDR2 YYEEEE. The germline V and J ends were trimmed by 0 bases and 5 bases, with 9 bases remaining between them. The CDR3 region is CASSLAQNDEQYF. In DNA form, the CDR3 reads TGTGCCAGCAGCTTGGCCCAGAACGACGAGCAGTACTTC.

This chain connects TRBV20-1 to TRBJ2-3; 7 nucleotides match TRBD1. This CDR3 has 13 amino acids. Germline assignment: CDR1 DFQATT and CDR2 SNEGSKA (reference sequence). With V trimmed by 7 bases and J by 3 bases, 7 bases remained unmatched. The CDR3 region is CSERDSGTDTQYF. Written as DNA, the CDR3 is TGCAGTGAACGGGACAGTGGGACAGATACGCAGTATTTT.

V and J are TRBV12-3 or TRBV12-4 and TRBJ2-7, with D perhaps matching TRBD1 or TRBD2 (9 bases each). This CDR3 has 20 amino acids. The V and J ends lost 1 base and 0 bases respectively, with 25 bases between them. The CDR3 here is CASSLGPGTGRTSDSYEQYF. The CDR3 DNA is TGTGCCAGCAGTTTAGGCCCCGGGACAGGGCGGACTAGCGACTCCTACGAGCAGTACTTC.

The rearrangement uses TRBV6-5 and TRBJ2-7, with 9 bases lining up with TRBD1. CDR1 MNHEY and CDR2 SVGAGI come from the germline V gene. CDR3 length: 15 amino acids. The V segment lost 5 bases and the J segment 5 bases; nucleotides outside the gene matches: 10. Here the CDR3 reads CASSKGDRAFNEQYF. DNA for the CDR3: TGTGCCAGCAGTAAGGGGGACAGGGCGTTCAACGAGCAGTACTTC.

The chain links TRBV29-1 to TRBJ1-5; the D is unclear. The CDR3 consists of 13 residues. Trimming took off 2 bases at V and 0 bases at J, with 5 bases between the two ends. Germline V gives CDR1 SQVTM, CDR2 ANQGSEA. As DNA, the CDR3 is TGCAGCGTTGAAACGAATAGCAATCAGCCCCAGCATTTT. Amino acids: CSVETNSNQPQHF. The complete variable domain, with remaining parts taken from reference TRBV29-1 and TRBJ1-5, reads SAVISQKPSRDICQRGTSLTIQCQVDSQVTMMFWYRQQPGQSLTLIATANQGSEATYESGFVIDKFPISRPNLTFSTLTVSNMSPEDSSIYLCSVETNSNQPQHFGDGTRLSIL.

This clonotype was observed once. The chain links TRBV5-6 to TRBJ2-3; D possibly corresponds to TRBD1 (6 bases). The CDR3 spans 14 residues. Germline CDR1 is SGHDT and CDR2 is YYEEEE. V lost 1 base and J 4 bases, leaving 10 bases between the germline ends. This CDR3 reads CASSLNRVSDTQYF. CDR3 sequence (DNA): TGTGCCAGCAGCTTGAACAGGGTATCAGATACGCAGTATTTT.

This chain uses TRBV2 with TRBJ1-4; D unclear. The length of the CDR3 is 14 residues. Trimming removed 6 bases at V and 0 bases at J, with 8 bases between. CDR1 and CDR2 (germline): SNHLY, FYNNEI. This CDR3 is CASSAASTNEKLFF. In DNA, the CDR3 is TGTGCCAGCAGCGCAGCCTCAACTAATGAAAAACTGTTTTTT.

This clonotype was observed a handful of times. The genes are TRBV7-9 and TRBJ1-1; the D gene is possibly TRBD1 (5 bases). The CDR3 is made up of 14 amino acids. Between the trimmed V and J ends, which lost 6 bases and 4 bases, there was a span of 15 bases. The V gene's germline CDR1 is SEHNR and CDR2 FQNEAQ (reference sequence). The CDR3 reads CASSFTGPSTEAFF. The CDR3 region has the DNA TGTGCCAGCAGTTTCACAGGTCCTAGCACTGAAGCTTTCTTT. Together with reference TRBV7-9 and TRBJ1-1, the CDR3 gives the full variable domain: DTGVSQNPRHKITKRGQNVTFRCDPISEHNRLYWYRQTLGQGPEFLTYFQNEAQLEKSRLLSDRFSAERPKGSFSTLEIQRTEQGDSAMYLCASSFTGPSTEAFFGQGTRLTVV.

This chain connects TRBV3-1 to TRBJ1-1; D unclear. From germline, CDR1 is LGHDT and CDR2 YNNKEL (reference sequence). The CDR3 spans 12 residues. V lost 4 bases to trimming and J lost 1 base, with 4 bases between them. The chain's CDR3 is CASSPGNTEAFF. The CDR3 DNA sequence: TGTGCCAGCAGCCCCGGGAACACTGAAGCTTTCTTT.